This T cell receptor (beta chain) comes out of a study of response to subunit inactivated influenza vaccine. Trimming took 2 bases from V and 4 from J; bases not matched to a gene: 11. CDR1 is DFQATT, CDR2 SNEGSKA, per germline (reference sequence). The CDR3 consists of 16 residues. Study findings and constraints: A suggestion made by the authors is that each seasonal influenza vaccination recruits few new T cells.

In this sample, this clonotype turned up a few times. Its antigen is not known. Using its own MiXCR run on the RT-PCR reads, TCRdb lists one record per CDR3 protein. This table has around 530,000 distinct CDR3 sequences, 10% to 15% appearing once. This specimen consisted of PBMCs from blood, obtained on the day of vaccination. This rearrangement joins TRBV20-1 to TRBJ2-1; 7 bases map to TRBD1. The clonotype was recovered from a man aged 50 to 59 who received an inactivated influenza vaccine. The CDR3 DNA sequence: TGCAGTGCTAGACAAATTCGACAGGGAGATTACAATGAGCAGTTCTTC. Protein: CSARQIRQGDYNEQFF.